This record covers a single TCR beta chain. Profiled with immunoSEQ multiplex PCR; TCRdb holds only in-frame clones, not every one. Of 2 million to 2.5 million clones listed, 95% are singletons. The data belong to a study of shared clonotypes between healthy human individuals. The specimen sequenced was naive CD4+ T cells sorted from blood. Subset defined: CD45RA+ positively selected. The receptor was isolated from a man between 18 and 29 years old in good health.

CDR3 sequence: CASSLGPDRSYGYTF. CDR3 nucleotides: TGCGCCAGCAGCTTGGGACCGGACAGGAGCTATGGCTACACCTTC. The chain carries TRBV5-1 and TRBJ1-2; 7 bases map to TRBD1. Germline CDR1 reads SGHRS; CDR2 reads YFSETQ. The CDR3 totals 15 residues. V lost 0 bases to trimming and J lost 4 bases; unmatched junction nucleotides: 6. Full variable domain (rest looked up from reference TRBV5-1 and TRBJ1-2): KAGVTQTPRYLIKTRGQQVTLSCSPISGHRSVSWYQQTPGQGLQFLFEYFSETQRNKGNFPGRFSGRQFSNSRSEMNVSTLELGDSALYLCASSLGPDRSYGYTFGSGTRLTVV.